Listed below are T cell receptor beta chains from one sample, sequenced in a study of beta chain features in type 1 diabetes. Data came from immunoSEQ multiplex PCR; TCRdb stores just in-frame clones and leaves some out. This table holds fewer than 450,000 clones, roughly 12% found once. Input material: naive CD4+ T cells from blood. Every receptor here comes from a woman in her late teens or twenties with type 1 diabetes. Both conserved end residues are part of each CDR3. D genes are given only for firm matches. Size is stated for part of the rows, as once, few or many counts, or as a class when the clone is expanded.

clone size	D gene	J gene	V gene	CDR3 DNA	CDR3 protein
few	NA	TRBJ1-2	TRBV16	TGTGCCAGCAGCCATAACCGACAGACTAACTATGGCTACACCTTC	CASSHNRQTNYGYTF
few	NA	TRBJ1-5	TRBV2	TGTGCCAGCAGCAGGGGCTTAAATCAGCCCCAGCATTTT	CASSRGLNQPQHF
NA	TRBD1	TRBJ1-3	TRBV5-1	TGCGCCAGCAGCGAAACAGGGGGACGGTCTGGAAACACCATATATTTT	CASSETGGRSGNTIYF
few	NA	TRBJ1-4	TRBV11-3	TGTGCCAGCAGCCGTAACCCAACGGCAACTAATGAAAAACTGTTTTTT	CASSRNPTATNEKLFF
NA	TRBD1	TRBJ2-7	TRBV5-1	TGCGCCAGCAGCTTGTTGGGACAGGGTGCCTACGAGCAGTACTTC	CASSLLGQGAYEQYF
NA	TRBD2	TRBJ2-3	TRBV29-1	TGCAGCGCTCTAGCGGGAGCAGATACGCAGTATTTT	CSALAGADTQYF
NA	TRBD1	TRBJ2-2	TRBV9	TGTGCCAGCAGCGCGACAGGGCCGTCGAACACCGGGGAGCTGTTTTTT	CASSATGPSNTGELFF
few	TRBD1	TRBJ1-3	TRBV18	TGTGCCAGCTCACCGGGACAGGTGGGAAACACCATATATTTT	CASSPGQVGNTIYF
NA	NA	TRBJ2-5	TRBV23-1	TGCGCCAGCAGTCGGTACGACAGGGACTTCCAAGAGACCCAGTACTTC	CASSRYDRDFQETQYF
NA	TRBD2	TRBJ2-3	TRBV4-2	TGTGCCAGCAGCCAAACCAAAACTAGCGGGAGTCTTGATACGCAGTATTTT	CASSQTKTSGSLDTQYF
NA	TRBD2	TRBJ2-7	TRBV4-1	TGCGCCAGCAGCCAAGGTCGCGGGAGCTCCTACGAGCAGTACTTC	CASSQGRGSSYEQYF
few	NA	TRBJ1-4	TRBV14	TGTGCCAGCAGTACGGGGGGGACCGTTGAAAAACTGTTTTTT	CASSTGGTVEKLFF
NA	TRBD2	TRBJ2-7	TRBV6-1	TGTGCCAGCAGTGAAGGAGATTGGGGGGGGAACGAGCAGTACTTC	CASSEGDWGGNEQYF
few	TRBD2	TRBJ2-1	TRBV7-9	TGTGCCAGCAGCTCAAATCCGGGACTAGTGGTACATGAGCAGTTCTTC	CASSSNPGLVVHEQFF
few	NA	TRBJ2-1	TRBV9	TGTGCCAGCAGCGTAGCTGGAGTTGGTGAGCAGTTCTTC	CASSVAGVGEQFF
few	NA	TRBJ1-3	TRBV18	TGTGCCAGCTCCCGGGACACGGGAAACACCATATATTTT	CASSRDTGNTIYF
NA	TRBD2	TRBJ2-1	TRBV18	TGTGCCAGCTCACGACTAGCGGGAGGTCCGGGCAATGAGCAGTTCTTC	CASSRLAGGPGNEQFF
NA	NA	TRBJ2-5	TRBV11-3	TGTGCCAGCAGCTCCCGGGCTAGCGAACAAGAGACCCAGTACTTC	CASSSRASEQETQYF
few	NA	TRBJ1-2	TRBV2	TGTGCCAGCAGTGAACAGGGGACTAACTATGGCTACACCTTC	CASSEQGTNYGYTF
few	NA	TRBJ2-3	TRBV27	TGTGCCAGCAGTTGGCAGCGCCCTTTTGCCGATACGCAGTATTTT	CASSWQRPFADTQYF
few	NA	TRBJ2-5	TRBV5-4	TGTGCCAGCAGCTTGGACCCCCAGCGGCCGCAGTACTTC	CASSLDPQRPQYF
NA	TRBD2	TRBJ2-3	TRBV10-3	TGTGCCACCTCGGGGGGAGCGGGAGATACGCAGTATTTT	CATSGGAGDTQYF
NA	NA	TRBJ2-1	TRBV30	TGTGCCTGGAGCCAGGGGCCGACAAATGAGCAGTTCTTC	CAWSQGPTNEQFF
NA	NA	TRBJ1-1	TRBV15	TGTGCCACCAGCAGAGTCGGCAGGGGTGACACTGAAGCTTTCTTT	CATSRVGRGDTEAFF
few	TRBD2	TRBJ2-7	TRBV9	TGTGCCAGCAGCGCGCGGGAGTCATCCTACGAGCAGTACTTC	CASSARESSYEQYF
NA	NA	TRBJ2-1	TRBV28	TGTGCCAGCAGCCACCGGGGGAGTATTTACAATGAGCAGTTCTTC	CASSHRGSIYNEQFF
few	TRBD2	TRBJ2-2	TRBV7-9	TGTGCCAGCAGCGCACAACTAGCGGCGAACACCGGGGAGCTGTTTTTT	CASSAQLAANTGELFF
few	TRBD2	TRBJ2-5	TRBV6-1	TGTGCCAGCAGTGAACTAGCGGGAGGGCCTCAGCGAGAGACCCAGTACTTC	CASSELAGGPQRETQYF
NA	NA	TRBJ1-1	TRBV5-4	TGTGCCAGCAGCTTGGTGGGGAGGACTGAAGCTTTCTTT	CASSLVGRTEAFF
NA	TRBD2	TRBJ2-1	TRBV13	TGTGCCAGCAGCCCGGCGTCTTTAGCGGGGAAGGATGAGCAGTTCTTC	CASSPASLAGKDEQFF
NA	TRBD2	TRBJ2-1	TRBV19	TGTGCCAGTAGCCGAACCGGGACTAGCGGACCAAGCTCCTACAATGAGCAGTTCTTC	CASSRTGTSGPSSYNEQFF
NA	NA	TRBJ1-1	TRBV5-1	TGCGCCAGCACACCGAACATAAACACTGAAGCTTTCTTT	CASTPNINTEAFF
few	NA	TRBJ2-7	TRBV2	TGTGCCAGCAGTGTACGGCAGGGATACGAGCAGTACTTC	CASSVRQGYEQYF
once	NA	TRBJ1-2	TRBV19	TGTGCCAGTAGTCCCAGCGACCGCTATGGCTACACCTTC	CASSPSDRYGYTF
NA	NA	TRBJ1-1	TRBV15	TGTGCCACCAGCCGCGAAGGGGCAGAGCGAGCTTTCTTT	CATSREGAERAFF
NA	NA	TRBJ2-3	TRBV20-1	TGCAGTGCTAGAGTCTTGGATACGCAGTATTTT	CSARVLDTQYF
NA	NA	TRBJ2-1	TRBV11-3	TGTGCCAGCAGCCCCGGTTGGGCTGAGCAGTTCTTC	CASSPGWAEQFF
NA	NA	TRBJ2-7	TRBV27	TGTGCCAGCAGTTTGTCGACAGGCAGACTTCCGTTTTACTACGAGCAGTACTTC	CASSLSTGRLPFYYEQYF
few	TRBD2	TRBJ2-1	TRBV11-3	TGTGCCAGCGGGAGGGCCCTCAATGAGCAGTTCTTC	CASGRALNEQFF
NA	TRBD2	TRBJ2-5	TRBV15	TGTGCCACCAGCAGAGATCGTGGAAGGGGACTACCCCCGGAGACCCAGTACTTC	CATSRDRGRGLPPETQYF
NA	NA	TRBJ2-3	TRBV19	TGTGCCAGCAGTCTCCTGGGGAGCGCCACAGATACGCAGTATTTT	CASSLLGSATDTQYF
few	NA	TRBJ1-3	TRBV6-5	TGTGCCAGCAGTTACTTCGGACAGTCTGGAAACACCATATATTTT	CASSYFGQSGNTIYF
once	TRBD2	TRBJ2-7	TRBV27	TGTGCCAGCAGTTTACTAGCGGGAGGGCCCGGCGAGCAGTACTTC	CASSLLAGGPGEQYF
NA	TRBD1	TRBJ1-1	TRBV6-5	TGTGCCAGCATAAGACAGGGAGTGAACACTGAAGCTTTCTTT	CASIRQGVNTEAFF
few	NA	TRBJ2-1	TRBV2	TGTGCCAGCCGGACAGATTCCAATGAGCAGTTCTTC	CASRTDSNEQFF
NA	NA	TRBJ2-1	TRBV18	TGTGCCAGCTCACCAAGTTTACTAGCCCACAATGAGCAGTTCTTC	CASSPSLLAHNEQFF